This T cell receptor (beta chain) was recovered during a study of post-analysis software for immune sequencing data. Points from the study as a whole: Versus controls, multiple sclerosis patients showed significantly lower diversity (normalized Chao1). Patients had higher frequencies than controls of about five TRBV segments, including TRBV5-6, TRBV5-1 and TRBV20-1.

Trimming cost V 4 bases and J 9 bases, with 16 bases left between them. The CDR3 is 14 residues long. CDR1 SEHNR and CDR2 FQNEAQ come from the germline V gene (reference sequence). Concerning this clonotype itself: The antigen remains undetermined.

TCR beta libraries were prepared from cDNA with unique molecular identifiers. The yield from approximately 1 to 10 million T cells was around 500,000 cDNA molecules in total. Each CDR3 protein is one row after TCRdb ran MiXCR on the PCR reads. The sample contains about 540,000 distinct CDR3 sequences, less than 40% of which appear only once. Sequenced sample: blood. This sequence was found in a girl younger than 18 with multiple sclerosis. The chain combines TRBV7-9 with TRBJ2-1; D is ambiguous. The CDR3 DNA reads TGTGCCAGCAGCTCAAGGACCGTCTCGGGTGAGCAGTTCTTC. Translated: CASSSRTVSGEQFF.